These 22 T cell receptor beta chains were all obtained from the same sample, sequenced in a study of T-cell reconstitution after alpha-beta-depleted transplantation in children. A TCRbeta library incorporating unique molecular identifiers was prepared. TCRdb re-analysed the PCR reads in MiXCR, keeping a single row per CDR3 protein. This sample has approximately 70,000 distinct CDR3 sequences, with 4.9% found just once. The input for sequencing was PBMCs, mostly from graft donor cells, taken 180 days after TCRalphabeta/CD19-depleted stem cell transplant. Receptor source: a boy under three years old who had a stem cell transplant for acute myeloid leukemia, so the T cells may come from the graft donor.

This clonotype was detected many times. This chain uses TRBV20-1 with TRBJ2-4; D is perhaps TRBD1 (6 bases). The CDR3 is 15 residues long. The V and J ends lost 0 bases and 0 bases respectively, with 9 bases between them. Germline V gene data show CDR1 as DFQATT and CDR2 as SNEGSKA (reference sequence). The CDR3 region has the DNA TGCAGTGCTAGAGATGTGGGGGCAGCCAAAAACATTCAGTACTTC. Its translation: CSARDVGAAKNIQYF.

This clonotype was seen ten or more times. The V call is TRBV4-1, the J call TRBJ1-3, with D perhaps matching TRBD1 (5 bases). In germline, CDR1 is MGHRA, CDR2 YSYEKL. V was clipped by 4 bases and J by 4 bases, with 11 bases between them. There are 14 residues in the CDR3. The CDR3 loop reads CASSLSTGGNTIYF. The CDR3 coding sequence is TGCGCCAGCAGCCTGTCTACAGGAGGAAACACCATATATTTT.

J is TRBJ2-1 and V is TRBV12-3 or TRBV12-4; D is ambiguous. This CDR3 contains 13 residues. Trimming stripped 3 bases from V and 15 bases from J, with 18 bases between. CDR3 sequence (DNA): TGTGCCAGCAGTTTTTTTCCTGTCCAAGGACCGTTCTTC. Protein sequence: CASSFFPVQGPFF.

This chain joins TRBV28 and TRBJ2-1, with D possibly called TRBD1 or TRBD2 (5 bases each). Trimming shortened V by 6 bases and J by 3 bases, and 21 bases separated the two germline ends. CDR1 MDHEN and CDR2 SYDVKM come from the germline V gene. This CDR3 comprises 17 residues. The CDR3: CASRPQGTAESYNEQFF. CDR3 in DNA: TGTGCCAGCAGACCACAAGGGACGGCGGAGAGCTACAATGAGCAGTTCTTC.

This clonotype occurred many times. The chain recombines TRBV5-5 with TRBJ2-1, with D hard to call. Per germline, CDR1 SGHKS and CDR2 YYEKEE (reference sequence). This CDR3 comprises 16 residues. Trimming removed 4 bases at V and 3 bases at J, with 17 bases between. The CDR3 reads CASSPQTRFIYNEQFF. CDR3 DNA sequence: TGTGCCAGCAGCCCGCAGACTCGGTTTATCTACAATGAGCAGTTCTTC.

The table lists this clonotype with many counts. The germline gene is not matched at one end of the junction; a read error may be the cause. This sequence joins TRBV3-1 and TRBJ2-2; no firm D call. CDR3 length: 14 residues. Looked up from germline, CDR1 is LGHDT and CDR2 is YNNKEL (reference sequence). The CDR3 region has the DNA TGTGCCAGCACCCAAATGCCGGATGCCGGGGAGCTGTTTTTT. It specifies CASTQMPDAGELFF.

There are many counts of this clonotype. The chain joins TRBV3-1 to TRBJ1-6, with 8 bases that match TRBD1. This CDR3 is built from 14 residues. Looked up from germline, CDR1 is LGHDT and CDR2 is YNNKEL (reference sequence). The V segment lost 4 bases and the J segment 10 bases; nucleotides outside the gene matches: 6. The CDR3, as DNA: TGTGCCAGCAGCCTCGGACAGGGCCGCTCACCCCTCCACTTT. It encodes CASSLGQGRSPLHF.

In this sample, this clonotype turned up many times. The CDR3: CASRRATSYNEQFF. The CDR3 nucleotides read TGTGCCAGCAGGAGGGCAACTTCCTACAATGAGCAGTTCTTC. V gene TRBV9 combines with J gene TRBJ2-1; D is perhaps TRBD2 (5 bases). The length of the CDR3 is 14 residues. Trimming took off 5 bases at V and 1 base at J, with 10 bases between the two ends. Germline CDR1 reads SGDLS; CDR2 reads YYNGEE.

In its sample, this clonotype was seen many times. The CDR3 region is CASSPGAGGAMNTEAFF. The DNA for the CDR3 is TGTGCCAGCTCACCAGGGGCGGGGGGCGCCATGAACACTGAAGCTTTCTTT. V and J are TRBV18 and TRBJ1-1; a weak D match, TRBD1 (6 bases). CDR3 length: 17 amino acids. From germline, CDR1 is KGHSH and CDR2 LQKENI. Trimming took 2 bases from V and 0 from J, leaving 16 bases between them.

This clonotype was detected ten times or more. The chain carries TRBV18 and TRBJ1-4, with no clear D. V lost 1 base and J lost 0, with 9 bases in between. The germline V gene encodes CDR1 KGHSH and CDR2 LQKENI. CDR3 length: 16 amino acids. This chain's CDR3 is CASSPRHLATNEKLFF. The DNA of the CDR3 is TGTGCCAGCTCACCACGTCACCTTGCAACTAATGAAAAACTGTTTTTT.

The table lists this clonotype with many counts. The CDR3 region is CSVTGGVGSEKLFF. CDR3 DNA sequence: TGCAGCGTTACAGGGGGCGTAGGGTCTGAAAAACTGTTTTTT. The chain employs TRBV29-1 and TRBJ1-4; 9 nucleotides line up with TRBD1. Germline CDR1 reads SQVTM; CDR2 reads ANQGSEA. V shed 5 bases and J 7 bases; nucleotides not matched to a gene: 8. The CDR3 consists of 14 residues.

This clonotype was seen repeatedly, ten times or more. The chain combines TRBV6-5 with TRBJ2-2; no clear D. Germline CDR1 is MNHEY and CDR2 is SVGAGI. V was trimmed by 6 bases and J by 7 bases, leaving 9 bases between them. This CDR3 contains 12 residues. The CDR3 loop reads CASSRALGELFF. The DNA of the CDR3 is TGTGCCAGCAGCCGCGCCCTCGGGGAGCTGTTTTTT.

This clonotype appeared many times. The chain recombines TRBV5-6 with TRBJ2-5, with 10 bases fitting TRBD1. Germline CDR1 reads SGHDT; CDR2 reads YYEEEE. Unmatched junction bases numbered 1, after V lost 4 bases and J lost 1 base. This CDR3 has 14 amino acids. The CDR3 protein is CASSRTGGQETQYF. CDR3 DNA: TGTGCCAGCAGCCGGACAGGGGGCCAAGAGACCCAGTACTTC. Combining the CDR3 with reference TRBV5-6 and TRBJ2-5 gives the whole variable domain DAGVTQSPTHLIKTRGQQVTLRCSPKSGHDTVSWYQQALGQGPQFIFQYYEEEERQRGNFPDRFSGHQFPNYSSELNVNALLLGDSALYLCASSRTGGQETQYFGPGTRLLVL.

This clonotype occurred many times. CDR3 DNA: TGTGCCAGCAAAGGGGTGTCGAACCTATACGGCGAGCAGTACTTC. Translation gives CASKGVSNLYGEQYF. The genes are TRBV27 and TRBJ2-7; maybe TRBD1 (5 bases). Germline loops: CDR1 MNHEY, CDR2 SMNVEV (reference sequence). With 7 bases removed from V and 6 bases from J, the gap between germline ends came to 22 bases. The CDR3 has 15 amino acids.

This clonotype was counted ten times or more. The rearrangement joins TRBV12-3 or TRBV12-4 to TRBJ2-1, with 9 bases matching TRBD1. V was clipped by 8 bases and J by 8 bases; unmatched bases: 4. CDR3 size: 12 residues. CDR3 in DNA: TGTGCCAGCGGGGACAGGGCCTATGAGCAGTTCTTC. Protein product: CASGDRAYEQFF.

The chain couples TRBV3-1 to TRBJ2-7, with 7 bases aligning to TRBD1. This CDR3 is 15 amino acids long. V lost 4 bases, J lost 2 bases, and 8 bases stayed unmatched. Germline V gene lookup returns CDR1 LGHDT and CDR2 YNNKEL (reference sequence). The CDR3 spells CASSRRTGLTYEQYF. The DNA of the CDR3 is TGTGCCAGCAGCCGTCGGACAGGTCTGACCTACGAGCAGTACTTC.

This clonotype was picked up many times. The rearrangement links TRBV5-6 to TRBJ2-7; a weak D match, TRBD2 (5 bases). The CDR3 contains 13 residues. Germline values: CDR1 SGHDT, CDR2 YYEEEE. The ends were cut back, 4 bases at V and 9 bases at J, with 17 bases in the middle. The CDR3 region is CASSRFEFEGQYV. The CDR3 region has the DNA TGTGCCAGCAGCCGTTTTGAGTTTGAGGGGCAGTACGTC.

This clonotype has ten or more counts. V and J are TRBV7-6 and TRBJ2-4, with TRBD2 matching over 10 bases. Germline-derived CDR1 and CDR2 are SGHVS and FNYEAQ. The CDR3 sequence is 18 residues long. After removal of 2 bases from V and 0 bases from J, the junction contained 7 bases not matched to a gene. The CDR3 reads CASSLSSGGTRAKNIQYF. The CDR3 coding sequence is TGTGCCAGCAGCTTATCTAGCGGGGGAACCCGAGCCAAAAACATTCAGTACTTC.

This clonotype was counted at least ten times. This rearrangement joins TRBV12-3 or TRBV12-4 to TRBJ2-7, with a weak D call TRBD1 (6 bases). V was clipped by 6 bases and J by 2 bases, with 17 bases between them. This CDR3 has 15 amino acids. CDR3: CASSPGTPYTYEQYF. As DNA, the CDR3 is TGTGCCAGCAGCCCCGGGACACCCTATACCTACGAGCAGTACTTC.

This clonotype was recorded at least ten times. The chain links TRBV20-1 to TRBJ1-2; D is uncertain. Germline CDR1 is DFQATT and CDR2 is SNEGSKA (reference sequence). The ends were cut back, 0 bases at V and 4 bases at J, with 15 bases in the middle. CDR3 length: 15 residues. The CDR3 reads CSARDQVWASYGYTF. CDR3 in DNA: TGCAGTGCTAGAGATCAAGTTTGGGCTAGCTATGGCTACACCTTC.

This clonotype was picked up many times. V usage is TRBV12-3 or TRBV12-4 and J usage is TRBJ2-1; D is perhaps TRBD1 (7 bases). Trimming shortened V by 7 bases and J by 7 bases, and 20 bases separated the two germline ends. CDR3 length equals 15 residues. In nucleotides, the CDR3 is TGTGCCAGCACCTTGGGCAGGGGGGCGTTAAATGAGCAGTTCTTC. Translated, it gives CASTLGRGALNEQFF.

This clonotype has at least ten counts. The chain uses TRBV12-3 or TRBV12-4 and TRBJ1-1, with TRBD1 as a possible D gene (6 bases). The V and J ends lost 4 bases and 10 bases respectively, with 16 bases between them. The CDR3 covers 13 residues. The CDR3 region is CASSSSLDRRAFF. Here the CDR3 DNA reads TGTGCCAGCAGTTCATCCTTAGACAGGCGAGCTTTCTTT.